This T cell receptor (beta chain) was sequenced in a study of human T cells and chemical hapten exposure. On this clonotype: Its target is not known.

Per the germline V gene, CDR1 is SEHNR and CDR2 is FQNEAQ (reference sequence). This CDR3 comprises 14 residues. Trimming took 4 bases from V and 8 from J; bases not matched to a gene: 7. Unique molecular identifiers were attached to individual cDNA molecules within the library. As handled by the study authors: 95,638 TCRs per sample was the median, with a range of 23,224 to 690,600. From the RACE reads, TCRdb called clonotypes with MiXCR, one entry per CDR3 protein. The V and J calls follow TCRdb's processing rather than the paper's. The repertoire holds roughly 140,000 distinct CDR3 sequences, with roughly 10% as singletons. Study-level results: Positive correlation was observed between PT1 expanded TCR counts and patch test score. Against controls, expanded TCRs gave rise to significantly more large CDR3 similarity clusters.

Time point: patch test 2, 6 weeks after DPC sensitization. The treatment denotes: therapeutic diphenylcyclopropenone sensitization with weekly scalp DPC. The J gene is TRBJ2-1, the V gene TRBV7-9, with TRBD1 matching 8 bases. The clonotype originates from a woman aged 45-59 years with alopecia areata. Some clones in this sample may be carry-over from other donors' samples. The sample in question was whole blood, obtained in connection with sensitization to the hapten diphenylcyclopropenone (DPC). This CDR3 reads CASSSGQGRDEQFF. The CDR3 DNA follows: TGTGCCAGCAGCTCTGGACAGGGAAGGGATGAGCAGTTCTTC.